This TCR beta chain is drawn from a study of T cell responses to AZD1222 COVID-19 vaccine. In the case of this clone: The antigen is undetermined.

General study findings and limits: Distributed over spike, vaccine-associated CD4 TCRs predominated at 160-218 and 743-854. Reportedly, close to half of spike-specific TCRs are directed against unmutated variant regions.

The protocol was immunoSEQ multiplex PCR, while the TCRdb copy is restricted to in-frame clones and leaves out a portion. The sample contains some 100,000 clones, roughly 89% of which appear only once. The input for sequencing was peripheral blood, taken on day 0 of AZD1222 vaccination. This TCR came from an adult in good health.

CDR3 DNA: TGTGCCAGAAGATGGACAGGGACCCCGTATAGCAATCAGCCCCAGCATTTT. This encodes CARRWTGTPYSNQPQHF. The chain uses TRBV5-3 and TRBJ1-5; 8 nucleotides agree with TRBD1. TRBV5-3 is placed among ORFs of uncertain function. V was pared by 5 bases and J by 0 bases, with 10 bases of the junction left unmatched. The CDR3 consists of 17 residues.